A selection of T cell receptor beta chains follows, all from one sample in a study of T cells in Graves' hyperthyroidism and ophthalmopathy. TCRdb reprocessed the multiplex PCR reads via MiXCR and lists one record per CDR3 protein. This sample has fewer than 450,000 distinct CDR3 sequences, with 11% to 15% found just once. The sequenced sample was blood. The receptors here all came from a man between 45 and 60 years old with Graves' ophthalmopathy. Both conserved end residues are part of each CDR3. A D gene is named only where the DNA matches it firmly. Clone sizes are given selectively: once, few, many, or a class where the clone is expanded.

few | - | TRBJ2-7 | TRBV14 | TGTGCCAGCAGCCGACCGTACCCCCTCTCCTACGAGCAGTACTTC | CASSRPYPLSYEQYF
many | TRBD2 | TRBJ2-3 | TRBV4-1 | TGCGCCAGCAGCCCCAGACTAGCGGGAGGTTACACAGATACGCAGTATTTT | CASSPRLAGGYTDTQYF
- | - | TRBJ1-1 | TRBV20-1 | TGCAGTGCTAGAGTAGTACTGAGGGACACTGAAGCTTTCTTT | CSARVVLRDTEAFF
- | TRBD1 | TRBJ1-3 | TRBV11-1 | TGTGCCAGCAGCACGACAGGGGCCCACTCTGGAAACACCATATATTTT | CASSTTGAHSGNTIYF
- | - | TRBJ1-1 | TRBV9 | TGTGCCAGCAGCGTAGTCAGGGCGAACACTGAAGCTTTCTTT | CASSVVRANTEAFF
few | - | TRBJ2-7 | TRBV20-1 | TGCAGTGCTAGTGAGGGGCCTCTCCACGAGCAGTACTTC | CSASEGPLHEQYF
many | TRBD2 | TRBJ2-1 | TRBV3-1 | TGTGCCAGCAGCCTACGGGGGGACAATGAGCAGTTCTTC | CASSLRGDNEQFF
many | - | TRBJ1-1 | TRBV29-1 | TGCAGCGCCGAACCAGGCGCAGGGGTGAACACTGAAGCTTTCTTT | CSAEPGAGVNTEAFF
few | TRBD2 | TRBJ2-2 | TRBV30 | TGTGCCTGGAGGGAAATCGGGACTAGCGGGATTCGGACCGGGGAGCTGTTTTTT | CAWREIGTSGIRTGELFF
- | TRBD2 | TRBJ2-2 | TRBV30 | TGTGCCTGGGATAAACTAGCGGGAGGGTTATACACCGGGGAGCTGTTTTTT | CAWDKLAGGLYTGELFF
- | TRBD1 | TRBJ1-2 | TRBV7-2 | TGTGCCAGCAGCGAGGGACAGGGGGTTAATGGCTACACCTTC | CASSEGQGVNGYTF
many | - | TRBJ1-3 | TRBV11-3 | TGTGCCAGCAGCACCCGGACATTGCCGGGAAACACCATATATTTT | CASSTRTLPGNTIYF
- | - | TRBJ2-1 | TRBV3-1 | TGTGCCAGCAGCCAAGTGGATGGTCGGTCCTACAATGAGCAGTTCTTC | CASSQVDGRSYNEQFF
many | - | TRBJ2-1 | TRBV11-1 | TGTGCCAGCAGCTTAAGGTGGGAGACCTACAATGAGCAGTTCTTC | CASSLRWETYNEQFF
many | - | TRBJ2-3 | TRBV7-9 | TGTGCCGCCCAGGAAAAGGCTACAGATACGCAGTATTTT | CAAQEKATDTQYF
- | - | TRBJ2-7 | TRBV5-4 | TGTGCCAGCAGCTGGGGTCCAGGGGCGGAATACGAGCAGTACTTC | CASSWGPGAEYEQYF
many | TRBD1 | TRBJ1-1 | TRBV29-1 | TGCAGCGGATGGACAGGGCGTACTGAAGCTTTCTTT | CSGWTGRTEAFF
few | - | TRBJ2-1 | TRBV24-1 | TGTGCCACCAGTGTGACGGATTATGAGCAGTTCTTC | CATSVTDYEQFF
- | - | TRBJ2-3 | TRBV9 | TGTGCCAGCAGCCCCCGGGACTTTGGGCCAGATACGCAGTATTTT | CASSPRDFGPDTQYF
- | TRBD1 | TRBJ1-2 | TRBV3-1 | TGTGCCAGCAGCCGGGGGGACAGGCAGGGCTACACCTTC | CASSRGDRQGYTF
few | - | TRBJ2-6 | TRBV29-1 | TGCAGCGCCGGGACAACCTTCTCTGGGGCCAACGTCCTGACTTTC | CSAGTTFSGANVLTF
- | - | TRBJ2-1 | TRBV29-1 | TGCAGTACCGGGACACTGTCCTACAATGAGCAGTTCTTC | CSTGTLSYNEQFF
many | - | TRBJ2-7 | TRBV7-9 | TGTGCCAGCAGCTTATTCATCCGCCCTTCTTACGAGCAGTACTTC | CASSLFIRPSYEQYF
- | TRBD2 | TRBJ2-7 | TRBV19 | TGTGCCAGTAGTAGAACTAGCGGGGTCAACGAGCAGTACTTC | CASSRTSGVNEQYF
few | TRBD1 | TRBJ1-6 | TRBV27 | TGTGCCAGCAGTACCAGACAGGGTTCCGGTAATTCACCCCTCCACTTT | CASSTRQGSGNSPLHF
few | - | TRBJ2-5 | TRBV12-3/TRBV12-4 | TGTGCCAGCAGTTCTAAGGGGCTTGGGTCCTTGTACTTC | CASSSKGLGSLYF
many | - | TRBJ2-1 | TRBV3-1 | TGTGCCAGCAGCCAAAGGGTTCCCAATGAGCAGTTCTTC | CASSQRVPNEQFF
many | - | TRBJ1-4 | TRBV6-1 | TGTGCCAGCAGCAATCTGGGACCTGGAGCTAATGAAAAACTGTTTTTT | CASSNLGPGANEKLFF
many | - | TRBJ2-1 | TRBV2 | TGTGCCAGCAGTGAATTCGGGAGAGACAATGAGCAGTTCTTC | CASSEFGRDNEQFF